A single sample is the source of the 23 T cell receptor beta chains below, sequenced in a study of T cell changes during pregnancy in multiple sclerosis. Data came from immunoSEQ multiplex PCR; TCRdb stores just in-frame clones and leaves some out. The sample consists of roughly 79,000 clones, about 89% of them appearing once. The sequences come from CD4+ T cells from peripheral blood mononuclear cells, collected before pregnancy. The source of these receptors is a female donor with multiple sclerosis, enrolled in a pregnancy study.

The CDR3 DNA reads as TGTGCCACCAGCAGAGAAGGGACTAGCTCCTACAATGAGCAGTTCTTC. It codes for CATSREGTSSYNEQFF. The chain employs TRBV15 and TRBJ2-1; 8 nucleotides line up with TRBD2. This CDR3 is 16 amino acids long. Germline V gives CDR1 LNHNV, CDR2 YYDKDF (reference sequence). V was clipped by 0 bases and J by 0 bases; unmatched bases: 1.

CDR3 in DNA: TGCGCCAGCAGCCAAGATTTTCCGACTCCGACAGATACGCAGTATTTT. This translates into CASSQDFPTPTDTQYF. The chain joins TRBV4-1 to TRBJ2-3; D not certain. Looked up from germline, CDR1 is MGHRA and CDR2 is YSYEKL. The ends were cut back, 0 bases at V and 3 bases at J, with 13 bases in the middle. This CDR3 has 16 residues.

CDR3 in amino acids: CAWSEGIGNTDTQYF. CDR3 bases: TGTGCCTGGTCGGAGGGGATTGGGAACACAGATACGCAGTATTTT. The V call is TRBV30, the J call TRBJ2-3; the D gene is possibly TRBD2 (6 bases). The CDR3 totals 15 residues. V gave up 5 bases and J gave up 2 bases, with 17 bases separating them. Per germline, CDR1 GTSNPN and CDR2 SVGIG (reference sequence).

The V call is TRBV7-9, the J call TRBJ1-5, with 8 bases lining up with TRBD1. V lost 5 bases, J lost 1 base, and 4 bases stayed unmatched. CDR3 length equals 15 residues. Germline assignment: CDR1 SEHNR and CDR2 FQNEAQ (reference sequence). The CDR3 nucleotides are TGTGCCAGCAGCCCTAACAGGGGGAGCAATCAGCCCCAGCATTTT. It codes for CASSPNRGSNQPQHF.

The V and J genes are TRBV7-2 and TRBJ2-7; 7 bases align to TRBD2. Looked up from germline, CDR1 is SGHTA and CDR2 is FQGNSA. V was pared by 5 bases and J by 4 bases, with 11 bases of the junction left unmatched. The CDR3 consists of 15 residues. CDR3 in DNA: TGTGCCAGCAGCCTTACCGGGACTATAATTTACGAGCAGTACTTC. Translation: CASSLTGTIIYEQYF.

This rearrangement joins TRBV7-9 to TRBJ1-6; TRBD1 agrees at 12 bases. The CDR3 has 16 amino acids. Germline trimming cut 1 base from V and 10 bases from J; bases unmatched to any gene: 5. Germline-derived CDR1 and CDR2 are SEHNR and FQNEAQ (reference sequence). The chain's CDR3 is CASSLGDRGQGSPLHF. The CDR3 DNA reads TGTGCCAGCAGCTTAGGGGACAGGGGGCAGGGGTCACCCCTCCACTTT.

The count of this clone is one. This chain uses TRBV5-4 with TRBJ2-1; the D is unclear. The CDR3 spans 15 residues. CDR1 is SGHNT, CDR2 YYREEE, per germline (reference sequence). V shed 1 base and J shed 5 bases, with 13 bases lying between them. CDR3: CASSLKVGRNNEQFF. The CDR3 DNA follows: TGTGCCAGCAGCTTGAAAGTTGGCAGAAACAATGAGCAGTTCTTC.

The chain is built from TRBV10-3 and TRBJ2-1, with 8 bases fitting TRBD2. The CDR3 spans 12 residues. The germline gives CDR1 ENHRY, CDR2 SYGVKD. V lost 6 bases to trimming and J lost 13 bases; unmatched junction nucleotides: 8. CDR3 sequence (DNA): TGTGCCATCAGCGTAGGACTAGCTGATCAGTTCTTC. Translating gives CAISVGLADQFF.

The V gene is TRBV9, the J gene TRBJ1-2, with D unclear. Trimming removed 4 bases from V and 2 bases from J, with 9 bases in between. The length of the CDR3 is 13 residues. Germline V gene sequence: CDR1 SGDLS, CDR2 YYNGEE. The CDR3 spells CASSQTGNYGYTF. Written as DNA, the CDR3 is TGTGCCAGCAGCCAGACCGGGAACTATGGCTACACCTTC.

This clone was seen many times. At one end the junction does not follow the germline gene, possibly because of a read error. The chain is built from TRBV2 and TRBJ1-1; TRBD1 might be the D (5 bases). Looked up from germline, CDR1 is SNHLY and CDR2 is FYNNEI. The CDR3 has 12 residues. CDR3 in amino acids: CASSGQGDAKLF. The CDR3 DNA follows: TGTGCCAGCAGTGGTCAGGGTGATGCAAAACTCTTT.

V usage is TRBV10-3 and J usage is TRBJ1-4; TRBD1 agrees at 10 bases. The CDR3 runs 16 residues. With V trimmed by 4 bases and J by 7 bases, 9 bases remained unmatched. Looked up from germline, CDR1 is ENHRY and CDR2 is SYGVKD. CDR3 sequence (DNA): TGTGCCATCAGTGCCGCCCGACAGGGGGCTTTTGAAAAACTGTTTTTT. It encodes CAISAARQGAFEKLFF.

The V call is TRBV19, the J call TRBJ2-3; the match to TRBD2 covers 7 bases. There are 15 residues in the CDR3. V shed 6 bases and J 2 bases; nucleotides not matched to a gene: 8. Germline assignment: CDR1 LNHDA and CDR2 SQIVND (reference sequence). CDR3 residues: CASSIGGTLTDTQYF. The CDR3 nucleotides read TGTGCCAGTAGCATCGGGGGGACCCTCACAGATACGCAGTATTTT.

This chain joins TRBV2 and TRBJ2-1, with a tentative D call TRBD2 (7 bases). V gave up 4 bases and J gave up 1 base, with 14 bases separating them. The CDR3 consists of 16 residues. Germline loops: CDR1 SNHLY, CDR2 FYNNEI. This CDR3 reads CASSGGASGSYNEQFF. In DNA, the CDR3 is TGTGCCAGCAGTGGGGGGGCTAGCGGATCCTACAATGAGCAGTTCTTC.

This clone was recorded only once. This chain uses TRBV10-3 with TRBJ1-5, with D perhaps TRBD1 (6 bases). The CDR3 length is 14 residues. CDR1 and CDR2 from the germline V gene are ENHRY and SYGVKD. The V end lost 5 bases, the J end lost 6 bases, and 14 bases lay between the germline ends. CDR3 residues: CAISTGSSGQPQHF. CDR3 coding DNA: TGTGCCATCAGTACAGGGTCGTCGGGTCAGCCCCAGCATTTT.

The genes are TRBV5-1 and TRBJ2-7, with 9 bases lining up with TRBD2. CDR1 SGHRS and CDR2 YFSETQ come from the germline V gene. The CDR3 is made up of 16 amino acids. V trimming: 7 bases; J trimming: 1 base; junction bases outside the gene matches: 12. This CDR3 reads CASGREAGGISYEQYF. For the CDR3, the DNA is TGCGCCAGCGGTCGCGAAGCGGGAGGTATATCCTACGAGCAGTACTTC.

The V call is TRBV7-7, the J call TRBJ1-6; 12 bases are shared with TRBD1. The CDR3 covers 20 residues. The J segment lost 0 bases and the V segment lost 2 bases, leaving 8 bases of the junction unmatched. CDR1 SSHAT and CDR2 FNYEAQ come from the germline V gene (reference sequence). The CDR3 region is CASSLPRDRGPISYNSPLHF. The CDR3 region has the DNA TGTGCCAGCAGCTTACCCCGGGACAGGGGGCCGATCTCCTATAATTCACCCCTCCACTTT.

This sequence joins TRBV28 and TRBJ2-1, with 10 bases identical to TRBD2. The germline CDR1 and CDR2 sequences are MDHEN and SYDVKM. V dropped 7 bases and J dropped 0; count of bases not matched to a gene: 6. The CDR3 totals 16 residues. CDR3 in amino acids: CASTKGLAASYNEQFF. The CDR3 nucleotides read TGTGCCAGCACAAAAGGACTAGCGGCCTCCTACAATGAGCAGTTCTTC.

The chain combines TRBV5-6 with TRBJ2-7, with TRBD2 identical over 12 bases. The CDR3 consists of 18 residues. Losses at the gene ends were 0 bases for V and 0 bases for J; bases not matched to a gene: 7. Looked up from germline, CDR1 is SGHDT and CDR2 is YYEEEE. Here the CDR3 DNA reads TGTGCCAGCAGCTTGGGAAGACTAGCGGGAGAAAGCTCCTACGAGCAGTACTTC. It codes for CASSLGRLAGESSYEQYF.

This clone was found once. CDR3 nucleotides: TGTGCCAGCAGTTTCCAGCCCTCTCTAGCATACAATGAGCAGTTCTTC. Its translation is CASSFQPSLAYNEQFF. The chain couples TRBV6-5 to TRBJ2-1; D perhaps matches TRBD2 (5 bases). The CDR3 sequence is 16 residues long. V lost 4 bases and J 4 bases, leaving 17 bases between the germline ends. Germline CDR1 MNHEY, CDR2 SVGAGI.

This chain connects TRBV6-1 to TRBJ1-6; no firm D call. The V end was cut by 7 bases, the J end by 0 bases, with 10 bases between. Germline-derived CDR1 and CDR2 are MNHNS and SASEGT. This CDR3 region has 15 residues. The CDR3 nucleotides read TGTGCCAGCATGCGGGAGACCTCCTATAATTCACCCCTCCACTTT. Translation gives CASMRETSYNSPLHF.

V is TRBV7-2 and J is TRBJ2-5, with TRBD1 as a possible D gene (5 bases). CDR1 is SGHTA, CDR2 FQGNSA, per germline. Trimming cost V 3 bases and J 5 bases, with 13 bases left between them. CDR3 length: 14 amino acids. The CDR3 protein is CASSFSNPGETQYF. CDR3 sequence (DNA): TGTGCCAGCAGCTTTAGTAACCCAGGGGAGACCCAGTACTTC.

The rearrangement uses TRBV28 and TRBJ2-7; 7 bases align to TRBD1. The length of the CDR3 is 15 residues. V shed 6 bases, J shed 1 base, and the junction held 9 bases outside the gene matches. Germline CDR1 reads MDHEN; CDR2 reads SYDVKM. The DNA of the CDR3 is TGTGCCAGCAGGAGGGGGCAGGGCCGGTCCTACGAGCAGTACTTC. Protein product: CASRRGQGRSYEQYF.

The CDR3 is CASSLGGSRAGELFF. CDR3 DNA: TGTGCCAGCAGCTTGGGCGGGAGTAGAGCCGGGGAGCTGTTTTTT. This chain uses TRBV5-4 with TRBJ2-2; 7 nucleotides match TRBD2. V lost 0 bases, J lost 6 bases, and 5 bases stayed unmatched. This CDR3 has 15 amino acids. CDR1 is SGHNT and CDR2 is YYREEE in the germline V gene (reference sequence).